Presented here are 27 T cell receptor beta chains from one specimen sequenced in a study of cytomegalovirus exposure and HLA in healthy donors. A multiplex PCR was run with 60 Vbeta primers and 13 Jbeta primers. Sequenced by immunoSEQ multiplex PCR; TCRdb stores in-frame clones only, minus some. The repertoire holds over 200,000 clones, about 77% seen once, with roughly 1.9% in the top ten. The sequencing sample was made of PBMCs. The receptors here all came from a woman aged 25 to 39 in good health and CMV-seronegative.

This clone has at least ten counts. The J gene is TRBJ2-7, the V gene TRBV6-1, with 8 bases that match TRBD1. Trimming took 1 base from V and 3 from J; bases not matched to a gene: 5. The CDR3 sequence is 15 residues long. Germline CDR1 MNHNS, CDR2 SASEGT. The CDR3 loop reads CASSEDGGTGYEQYF. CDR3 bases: TGTGCCAGCAGTGAAGATGGGGGGACAGGCTACGAGCAGTACTTC.

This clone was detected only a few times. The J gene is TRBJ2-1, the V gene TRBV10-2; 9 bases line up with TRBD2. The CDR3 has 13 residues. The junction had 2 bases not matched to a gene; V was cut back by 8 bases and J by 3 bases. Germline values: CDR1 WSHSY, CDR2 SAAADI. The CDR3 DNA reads TGCGCCAGCCGGACTAGCGACTACAATGAGCAGTTCTTC. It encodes CASRTSDYNEQFF.

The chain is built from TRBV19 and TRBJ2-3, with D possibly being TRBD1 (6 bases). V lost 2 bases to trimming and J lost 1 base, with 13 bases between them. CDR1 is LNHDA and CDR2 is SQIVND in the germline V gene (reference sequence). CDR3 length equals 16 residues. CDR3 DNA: TGTGCCAGTAGTATATCACAGGGAAGGGGCACAGATACGCAGTATTTT. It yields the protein CASSISQGRGTDTQYF.

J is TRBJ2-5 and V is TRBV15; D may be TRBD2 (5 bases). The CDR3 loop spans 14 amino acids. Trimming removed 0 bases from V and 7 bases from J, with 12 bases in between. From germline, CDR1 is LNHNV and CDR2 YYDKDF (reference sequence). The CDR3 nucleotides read TGTGCCACCAGCAGAGATCAACTAGATGGGACCCAGTACTTC. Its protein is CATSRDQLDGTQYF.

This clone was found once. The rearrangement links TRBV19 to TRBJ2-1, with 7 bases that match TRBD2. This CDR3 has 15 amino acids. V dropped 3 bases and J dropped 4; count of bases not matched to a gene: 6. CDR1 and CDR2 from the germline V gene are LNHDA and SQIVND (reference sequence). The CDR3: CASSIQRGAYNEQFF. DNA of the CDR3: TGTGCCAGTAGTATCCAGCGGGGAGCGTACAATGAGCAGTTCTTC.

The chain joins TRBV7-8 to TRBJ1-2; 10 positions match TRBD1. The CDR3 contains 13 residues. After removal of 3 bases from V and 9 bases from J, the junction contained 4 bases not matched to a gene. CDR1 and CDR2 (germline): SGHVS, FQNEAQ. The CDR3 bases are TGTGCCAGCAGCTTTGGACAGGGGGTTAGCTACACCTTC. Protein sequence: CASSFGQGVSYTF.

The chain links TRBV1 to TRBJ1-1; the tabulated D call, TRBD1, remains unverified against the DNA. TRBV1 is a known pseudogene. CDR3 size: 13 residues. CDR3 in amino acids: CTRNGQANTEAFF. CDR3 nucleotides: TGCACCAGAAACGGACAAGCGAACACTGAAGCTTTCTTT.

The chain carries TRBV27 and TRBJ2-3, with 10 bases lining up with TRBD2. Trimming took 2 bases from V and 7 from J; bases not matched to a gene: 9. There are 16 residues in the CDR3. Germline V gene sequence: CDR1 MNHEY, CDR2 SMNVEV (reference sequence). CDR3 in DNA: TGTGCCAGCAGTTTAAGGCTAGCGGGGGTCTATAATACGCAGTATTTT. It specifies CASSLRLAGVYNTQYF.

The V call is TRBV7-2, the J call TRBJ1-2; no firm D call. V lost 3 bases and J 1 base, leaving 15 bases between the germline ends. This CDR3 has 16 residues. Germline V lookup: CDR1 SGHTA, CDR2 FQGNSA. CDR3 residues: CASSFTSFSGNYGYTF. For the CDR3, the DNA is TGTGCCAGCAGCTTCACCTCATTCTCCGGTAACTATGGCTACACCTTC.

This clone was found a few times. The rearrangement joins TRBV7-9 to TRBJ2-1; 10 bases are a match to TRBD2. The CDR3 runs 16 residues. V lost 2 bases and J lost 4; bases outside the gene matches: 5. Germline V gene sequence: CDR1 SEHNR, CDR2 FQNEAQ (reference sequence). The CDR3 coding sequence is TGTGCCAGCAGCTTAAGAACTAGCGGGACATACAATGAGCAGTTCTTC. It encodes CASSLRTSGTYNEQFF.

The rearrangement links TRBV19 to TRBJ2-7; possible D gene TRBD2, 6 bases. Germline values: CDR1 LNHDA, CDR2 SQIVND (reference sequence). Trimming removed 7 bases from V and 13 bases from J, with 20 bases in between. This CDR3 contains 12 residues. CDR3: CASTTSRGGVYF. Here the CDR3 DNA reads TGTGCCAGTACCACTTCTCGCGGAGGGGTCTACTTC.

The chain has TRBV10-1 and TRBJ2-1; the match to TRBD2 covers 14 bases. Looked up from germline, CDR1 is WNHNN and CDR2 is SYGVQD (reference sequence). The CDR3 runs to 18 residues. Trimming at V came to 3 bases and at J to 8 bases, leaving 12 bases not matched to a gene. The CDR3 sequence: CASSENSGLAGDMDEQFF. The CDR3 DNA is TGCGCCAGCAGTGAAAACTCGGGACTAGCGGGAGACATGGATGAGCAGTTCTTC.

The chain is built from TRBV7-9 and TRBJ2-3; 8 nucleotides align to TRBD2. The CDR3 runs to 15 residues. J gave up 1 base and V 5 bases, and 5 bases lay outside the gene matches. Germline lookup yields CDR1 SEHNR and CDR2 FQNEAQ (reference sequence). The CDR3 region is CASSVGTSRTDTQYF. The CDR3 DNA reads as TGTGCCAGCAGCGTCGGGACTAGTCGCACAGATACGCAGTATTTT.

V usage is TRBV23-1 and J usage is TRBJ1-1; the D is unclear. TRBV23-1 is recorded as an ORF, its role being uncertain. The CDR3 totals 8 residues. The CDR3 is CQSCGAFF. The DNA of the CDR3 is TGCCAATCCTGCGGAGCTTTCTTT.

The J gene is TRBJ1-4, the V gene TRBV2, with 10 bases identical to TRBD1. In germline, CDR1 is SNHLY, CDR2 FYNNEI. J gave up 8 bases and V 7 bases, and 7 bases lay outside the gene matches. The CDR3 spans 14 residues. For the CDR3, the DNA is TGTGCCAGCACCCCGGACAGGGGGGGGGAAAAACTGTTTTTT. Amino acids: CASTPDRGGEKLFF.

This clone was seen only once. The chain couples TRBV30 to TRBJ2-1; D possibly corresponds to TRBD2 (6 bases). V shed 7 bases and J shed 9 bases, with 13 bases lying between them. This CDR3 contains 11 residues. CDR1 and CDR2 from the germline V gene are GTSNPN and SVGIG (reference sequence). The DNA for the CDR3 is TGTGCCTTCGTTTGGGGGGTTGAGCAGTTCTTC. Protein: CAFVWGVEQFF.

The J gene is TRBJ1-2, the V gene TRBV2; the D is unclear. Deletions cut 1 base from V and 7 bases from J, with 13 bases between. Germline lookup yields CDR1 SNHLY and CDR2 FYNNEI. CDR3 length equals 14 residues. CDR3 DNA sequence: TGTGCCAGCAGTGAAGAAGCGGGAGTCGGTGGCTACACCTTC. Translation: CASSEEAGVGGYTF.

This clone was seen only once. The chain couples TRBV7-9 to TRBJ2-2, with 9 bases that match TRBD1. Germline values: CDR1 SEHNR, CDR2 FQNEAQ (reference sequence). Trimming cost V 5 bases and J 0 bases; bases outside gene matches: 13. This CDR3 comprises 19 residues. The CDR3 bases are TGTGCCAGCAGCGCCCTCCCGGGACAGGGTACAGCGAACACCGGGGAGCTGTTTTTT. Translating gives CASSALPGQGTANTGELFF.

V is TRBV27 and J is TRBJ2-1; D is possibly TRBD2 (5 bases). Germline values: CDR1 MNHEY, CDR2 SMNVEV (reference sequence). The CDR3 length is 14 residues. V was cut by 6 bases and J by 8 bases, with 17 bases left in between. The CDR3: CASRGKEVGHEQFF. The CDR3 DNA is TGTGCCAGCAGAGGTAAGGAGGTCGGCCATGAGCAGTTCTTC.

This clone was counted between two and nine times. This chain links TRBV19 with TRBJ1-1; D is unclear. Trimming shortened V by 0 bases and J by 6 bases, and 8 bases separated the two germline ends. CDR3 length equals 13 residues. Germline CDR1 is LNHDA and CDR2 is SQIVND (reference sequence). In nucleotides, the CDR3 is TGTGCCAGTAGTATAGAAATCAGGTCTGAAGCTTTCTTT. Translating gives CASSIEIRSEAFF.

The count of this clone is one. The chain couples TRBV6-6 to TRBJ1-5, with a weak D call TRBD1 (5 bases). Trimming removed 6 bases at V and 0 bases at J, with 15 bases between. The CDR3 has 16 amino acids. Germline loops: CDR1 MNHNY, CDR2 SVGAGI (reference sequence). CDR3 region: CASRYQGYYSNQPQHF. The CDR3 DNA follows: TGTGCCAGCAGATATCAGGGCTACTATAGCAATCAGCCCCAGCATTTT.

The CDR3 DNA sequence: TGTGCCAGCAGCGTAGGGCAGGGGTACACCGGGGAGCTGTTTTTT. This translates into CASSVGQGYTGELFF. This rearrangement joins TRBV9 to TRBJ2-2, with a possible D match to TRBD1 (6 bases). The germline V and J ends were trimmed by 0 bases and 3 bases, with 9 bases remaining between them. The CDR3 has 15 residues. Germline CDR1 SGDLS, CDR2 YYNGEE.

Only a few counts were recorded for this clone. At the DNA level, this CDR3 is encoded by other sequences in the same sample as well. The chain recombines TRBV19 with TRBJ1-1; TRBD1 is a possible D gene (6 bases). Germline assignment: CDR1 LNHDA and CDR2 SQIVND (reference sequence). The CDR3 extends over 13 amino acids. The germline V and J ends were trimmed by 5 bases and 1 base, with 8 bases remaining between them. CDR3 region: CASSVQGNTEAFF. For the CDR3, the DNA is TGTGCCAGTAGTGTACAGGGGAACACTGAAGCTTTCTTT.

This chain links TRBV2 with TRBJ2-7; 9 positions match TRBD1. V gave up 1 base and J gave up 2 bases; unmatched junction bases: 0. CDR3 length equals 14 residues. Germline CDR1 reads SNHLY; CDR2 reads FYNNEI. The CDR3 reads CASSEGQGAYEQYF. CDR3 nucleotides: TGTGCCAGCAGTGAAGGACAGGGGGCCTACGAGCAGTACTTC.

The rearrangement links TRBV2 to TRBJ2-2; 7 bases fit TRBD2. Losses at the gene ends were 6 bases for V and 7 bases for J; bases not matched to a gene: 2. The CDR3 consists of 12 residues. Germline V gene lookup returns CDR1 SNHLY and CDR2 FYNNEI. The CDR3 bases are TGTGCCAGCAGGCGGGGGTTCGGGGAGCTGTTTTTT. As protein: CASRRGFGELFF.

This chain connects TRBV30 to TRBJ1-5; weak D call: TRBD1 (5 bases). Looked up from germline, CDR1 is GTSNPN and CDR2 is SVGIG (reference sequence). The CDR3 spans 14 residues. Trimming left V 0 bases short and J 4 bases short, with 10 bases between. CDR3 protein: CAWSVPGTNQPQHF. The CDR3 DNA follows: TGTGCCTGGAGTGTACCAGGGACTAATCAGCCCCAGCATTTT.

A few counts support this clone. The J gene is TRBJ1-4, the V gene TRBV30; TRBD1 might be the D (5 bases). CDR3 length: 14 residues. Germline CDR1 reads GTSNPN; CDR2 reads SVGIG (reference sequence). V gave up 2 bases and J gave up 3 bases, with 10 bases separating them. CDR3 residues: CAWSTGPPNEKLFF. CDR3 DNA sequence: TGTGCCTGGAGTACAGGTCCACCTAATGAAAAACTGTTTTTT.